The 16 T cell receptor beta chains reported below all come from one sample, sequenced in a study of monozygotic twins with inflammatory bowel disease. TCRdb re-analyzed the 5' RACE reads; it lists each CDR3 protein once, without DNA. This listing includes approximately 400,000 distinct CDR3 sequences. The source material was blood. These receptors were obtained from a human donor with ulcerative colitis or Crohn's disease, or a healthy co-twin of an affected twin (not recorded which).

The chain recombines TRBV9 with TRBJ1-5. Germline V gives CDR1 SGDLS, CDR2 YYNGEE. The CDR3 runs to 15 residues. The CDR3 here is CASSRTLTENQPQHF.

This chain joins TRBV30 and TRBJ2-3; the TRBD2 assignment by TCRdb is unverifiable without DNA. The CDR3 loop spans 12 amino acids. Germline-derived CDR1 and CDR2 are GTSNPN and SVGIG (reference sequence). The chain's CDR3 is CAWSNSAGREYF.

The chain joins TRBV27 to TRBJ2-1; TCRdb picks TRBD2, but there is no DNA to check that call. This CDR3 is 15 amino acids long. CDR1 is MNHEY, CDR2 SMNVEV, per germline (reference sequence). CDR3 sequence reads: CASSLDTSGYNEQFF.

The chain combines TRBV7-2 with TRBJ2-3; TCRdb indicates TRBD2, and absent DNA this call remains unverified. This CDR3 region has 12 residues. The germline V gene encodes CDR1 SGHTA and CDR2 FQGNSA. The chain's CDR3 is CASRATDYTQYF.

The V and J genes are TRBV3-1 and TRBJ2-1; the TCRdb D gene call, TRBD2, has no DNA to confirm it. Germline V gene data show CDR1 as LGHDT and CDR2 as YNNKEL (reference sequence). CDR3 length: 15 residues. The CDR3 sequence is CASRRTSGIYNEQFF.

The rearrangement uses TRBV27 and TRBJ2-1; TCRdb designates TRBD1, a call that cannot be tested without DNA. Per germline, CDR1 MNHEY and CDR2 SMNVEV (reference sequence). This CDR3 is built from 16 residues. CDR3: CASTPAGDRAYNEQFF.

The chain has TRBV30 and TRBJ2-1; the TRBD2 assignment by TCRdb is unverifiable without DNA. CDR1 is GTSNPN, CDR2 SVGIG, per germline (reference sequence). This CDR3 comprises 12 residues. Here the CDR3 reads CAWGRVDNEQFF.

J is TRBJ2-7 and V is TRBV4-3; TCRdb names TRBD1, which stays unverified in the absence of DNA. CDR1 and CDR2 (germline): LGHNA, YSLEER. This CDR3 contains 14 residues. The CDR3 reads CASSQERGGGEQYF.

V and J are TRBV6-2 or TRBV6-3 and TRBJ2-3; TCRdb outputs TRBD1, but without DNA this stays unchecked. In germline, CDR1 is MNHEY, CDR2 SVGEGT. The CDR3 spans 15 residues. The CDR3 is CASTGRGLSTDTQYF.

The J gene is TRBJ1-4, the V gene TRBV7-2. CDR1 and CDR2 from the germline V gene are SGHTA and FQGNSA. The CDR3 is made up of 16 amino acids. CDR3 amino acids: CASSPRPLPTAEKLFF.

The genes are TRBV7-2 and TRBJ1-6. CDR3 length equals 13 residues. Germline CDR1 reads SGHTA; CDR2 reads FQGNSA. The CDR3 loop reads CASSLELGSPLHF. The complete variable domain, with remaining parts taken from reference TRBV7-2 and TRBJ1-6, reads GAGVSQSPSNKVTEKGKDVELRCDPISGHTALYWYRQSLGQGLEFLIYFQGNSAPDKSGLPSDRFSAERTGGSVSTLTIQRTQQEDSAVYLCASSLELGSPLHFGNGTRLTVT.

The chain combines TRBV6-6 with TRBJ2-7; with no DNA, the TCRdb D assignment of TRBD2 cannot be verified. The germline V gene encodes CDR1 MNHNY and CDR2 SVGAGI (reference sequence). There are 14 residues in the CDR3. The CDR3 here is CASSSEGLFSEQYF.

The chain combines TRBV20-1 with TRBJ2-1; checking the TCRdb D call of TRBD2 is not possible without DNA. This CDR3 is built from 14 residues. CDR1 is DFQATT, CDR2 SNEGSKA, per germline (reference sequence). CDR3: CSARDGTSGREQFF.

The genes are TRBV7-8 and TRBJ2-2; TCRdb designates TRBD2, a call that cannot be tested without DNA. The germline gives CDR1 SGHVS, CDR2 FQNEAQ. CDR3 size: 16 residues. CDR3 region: CASSSRSGGNTGELFF.

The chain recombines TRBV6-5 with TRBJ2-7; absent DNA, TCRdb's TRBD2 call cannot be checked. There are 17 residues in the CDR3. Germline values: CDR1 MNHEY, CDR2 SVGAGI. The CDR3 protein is CASSRSPWDGSSYEQYF.

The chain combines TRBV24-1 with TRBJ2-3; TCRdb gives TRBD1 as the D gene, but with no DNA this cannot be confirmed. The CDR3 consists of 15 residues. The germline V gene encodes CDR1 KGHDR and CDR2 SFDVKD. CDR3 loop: CATSDTRDREDTQYF.